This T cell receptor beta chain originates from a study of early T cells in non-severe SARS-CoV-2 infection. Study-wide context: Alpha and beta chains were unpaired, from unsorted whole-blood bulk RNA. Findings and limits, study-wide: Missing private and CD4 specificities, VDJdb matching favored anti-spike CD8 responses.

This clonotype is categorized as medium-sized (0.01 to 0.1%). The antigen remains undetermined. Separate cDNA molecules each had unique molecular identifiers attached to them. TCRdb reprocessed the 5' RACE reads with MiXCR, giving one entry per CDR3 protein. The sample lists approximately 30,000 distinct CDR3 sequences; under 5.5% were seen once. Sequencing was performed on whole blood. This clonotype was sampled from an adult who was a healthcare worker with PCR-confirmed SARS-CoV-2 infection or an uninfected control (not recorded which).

For the CDR3, the DNA is TGTGCCACCAGCAGAAAAACAGGGAATCAGCCCCAGCATTTT. It encodes CATSRKTGNQPQHF. The chain joins TRBV15 to TRBJ1-5; D possibly corresponds to TRBD1 (6 bases). Per the germline V gene, CDR1 is LNHNV and CDR2 is YYDKDF (reference sequence). V was clipped by 2 bases and J by 4 bases, with 9 bases between them. The CDR3 is made up of 14 amino acids.